The subject of this entry is one T cell receptor (beta chain). The target antigen is unknown. The sample comes from a study of T cells in Graves' hyperthyroidism and ophthalmopathy. TCR beta CDR3 region amplification was performed from RNA transcripts. TCR CDR3 regions were first amplified by RT-PCR with HTBI primers. MiXCR, applied by TCRdb to the multiplex PCR reads, yields one record per CDR3 protein. This sample has about 130,000 distinct CDR3 sequences, with around 21% found just once. Orbital computed tomography, thyroid ultrasound, serum thyroxine and TRAb, and clinical symptoms together informed the diagnoses. Each 10 ml fresh peripheral blood draw supplied the PBMCs. The study's findings and limits: Clonotypes that were expanded in thyroid above 0.001 mostly appeared in blood too.

The V gene's germline CDR1 is LNHDA and CDR2 SQIVND (reference sequence). This CDR3 has 14 amino acids. Trimming cost V 7 bases and J 6 bases, with 18 bases left between them. The sequenced sample was blood. The chain has TRBV19 and TRBJ1-1, with D tentatively TRBD1 (5 bases). This clonotype originated in a woman between 45 and 60 years old with Graves' hyperthyroidism that later progressed to Graves' ophthalmopathy. The CDR3 DNA is TGTGCCAGTAATATCGGGGGGAAAAACGCTGAAGCTTTCTTT. Protein product: CASNIGGKNAEAFF.